This T cell receptor beta chain is from a study of T cells in Graves' hyperthyroidism and ophthalmopathy. Trimming stripped 7 bases from V and 7 bases from J, with 25 bases between. The CDR3 runs to 17 residues. The germline V gene has CDR1 LNHDA and CDR2 SQIVND (reference sequence). RNA transcripts provided the source from which TCR beta CDR3 regions were amplified. HTBI primers drove first-round RT-PCR of the TCR CDR3. TCRdb re-called the multiplex PCR reads with MiXCR, one entry per CDR3 protein. The sample has roughly 500,000 distinct CDR3 sequences, more than 11% seen once; the top ten hold almost 6%. In this sample, this clonotype turned up many times.

The rearrangement joins TRBV19 to TRBJ2-2, with a tentative D call TRBD2 (6 bases). The sample taken for sequencing was blood. The receptor was derived from a woman in her thirties with Graves' hyperthyroidism that later progressed to Graves' ophthalmopathy. Here the CDR3 reads CASIGAVGRSLGGELFF. CDR3 DNA sequence: TGTGCCAGTATTGGGGCCGTCGGGAGATCTTTGGGCGGGGAGCTGTTTTTT.